The 16 T cell receptor beta chains given below trace back to one sample, sequenced in a study of blood T cell repertoires in COVID-19. Clones were read by immunoSEQ multiplex PCR, and TCRdb kept only the in-frame ones, dropping some. Among fewer than 70,000 clones listed, 70% to 90% were seen once. The sample consisted of peripheral blood. The receptors shown here come from a woman in her 70s with active COVID-19.

V is TRBV28 and J is TRBJ2-1; 10 nucleotides agree with TRBD1. CDR3 length: 16 residues. After removal of 0 bases from V and 4 bases from J, the junction contained 3 bases not matched to a gene. Per germline, CDR1 MDHEN and CDR2 SYDVKM. In DNA form, the CDR3 reads TGTGCCAGCAGTTTATGGGGGACAGGGGCGTACAATGAGCAGTTCTTC. It translates to CASSLWGTGAYNEQFF.

This clone was counted once. This rearrangement joins TRBV27 to TRBJ1-3; possible D gene TRBD1, 5 bases. Germline lookup yields CDR1 MNHEY and CDR2 SMNVEV (reference sequence). The CDR3 length is 15 residues. The V end was cut by 2 bases, the J end by 4 bases, with 12 bases between. CDR3 region: CASSLGAPGGNTIYF. As DNA, the CDR3 is TGTGCCAGCAGTTTAGGGGCACCTGGAGGAAACACCATATATTTT.

This chain links TRBV5-1 with TRBJ2-7, with D hard to call. Trimming shortened V by 2 bases and J by 0 bases, and 12 bases separated the two germline ends. The CDR3 contains 15 residues. CDR1 SGHRS and CDR2 YFSETQ come from the germline V gene. The CDR3 is CASSFVSGSSYEQYF. The CDR3 region has the DNA TGCGCCAGCAGCTTTGTCTCAGGAAGCTCCTACGAGCAGTACTTC.

The chain employs TRBV19 and TRBJ1-1; 7 nucleotides agree with TRBD1. Trimming at V came to 5 bases and at J to 2 bases, leaving 8 bases not matched to a gene. CDR3 size: 15 residues. The germline V gene has CDR1 LNHDA and CDR2 SQIVND (reference sequence). The CDR3 coding sequence is TGTGCCAGTAGTCGCACAGGGGAGCCCAACACTGAAGCTTTCTTT. As protein: CASSRTGEPNTEAFF.

The gene calls are TRBV5-1 and TRBJ2-5; no clear D. The CDR3 consists of 12 residues. V shed 4 bases and J shed 5 bases, with 9 bases lying between them. From germline, CDR1 is SGHRS and CDR2 YFSETQ. The CDR3 DNA sequence: TGCGCCAGCAGCCAACCCCGGGAGACCCAGTACTTC. It encodes CASSQPRETQYF.

The gene calls are TRBV18 and TRBJ2-7, with D maybe TRBD1 (5 bases). Trimming took 2 bases from V and 4 from J, leaving 12 bases between them. CDR3 length equals 14 residues. The germline V gene has CDR1 KGHSH and CDR2 LQKENI. As DNA, the CDR3 is TGTGCCAGCTCACCATCCGCCGACAGTTACGAGCAGTACTTC. Encoded protein: CASSPSADSYEQYF.

This chain links TRBV20-1 with TRBJ1-4; 7 bases are a match to TRBD1. The CDR3 sequence is 14 residues long. J lost 8 bases, V lost 3 bases, and 9 bases had no gene match. Germline-derived CDR1 and CDR2 are DFQATT and SNEGSKA (reference sequence). CDR3 sequence reads: CSASRDRGWEKLFF. Written as DNA, the CDR3 is TGCAGTGCTAGTAGGGACAGAGGTTGGGAAAAACTGTTTTTT.

V gene TRBV5-6 combines with J gene TRBJ2-1; possibly TRBD1 for D (7 bases). CDR1 is SGHDT and CDR2 is YYEEEE in the germline V gene. Trimming cost V 2 bases and J 3 bases, with 15 bases left between them. The CDR3 contains 16 residues. This chain's CDR3 is CASSFEGAGLYNEQFF. CDR3 bases: TGTGCCAGCAGCTTTGAGGGGGCGGGACTCTACAATGAGCAGTTCTTC.

The CDR3 DNA reads TGTGCCATCAGTCCGGGACCGGGGGACGAGCAGTACTTC. Amino acids: CAISPGPGDEQYF. V gene TRBV10-3 combines with J gene TRBJ2-7; D possibly corresponds to TRBD2 (6 bases). CDR1 ENHRY and CDR2 SYGVKD come from the germline V gene. The CDR3 is 13 residues long. V was shortened by 5 bases and J by 5 bases, with 13 bases between the two germline ends.

The rearrangement uses TRBV10-1 and TRBJ2-1; 10 positions agree with TRBD2. Germline lookup yields CDR1 WNHNN and CDR2 SYGVQD (reference sequence). Trimming cost V 3 bases and J 8 bases; bases outside gene matches: 7. The CDR3 consists of 15 residues. The CDR3 DNA reads TGCGCCAGCAGTGAAAAGCGGGAGGGCCTGGATGAGCAGTTCTTC. Amino acid sequence: CASSEKREGLDEQFF.

DNA of the CDR3: TGTGCCAGCAGCTTGCCCCGCTACGAGCAGTACTTC. This codes for CASSLPRYEQYF. The V call is TRBV5-8, the J call TRBJ2-7; no clear D gene. V was shortened by 1 base and J by 3 bases, with 5 bases between the two germline ends. The CDR3 extends over 12 amino acids. Per the germline V gene, CDR1 is SGHTS and CDR2 is YDEGEE. The entire variable domain, with the rest obtained from reference TRBV5-8 and TRBJ2-7, is as follows: EAGVTQSPTHLIKTRGQQATLRCSPISGHTSVYWYQQALGLGLQFLLWYDEGEERNRGNFPPRFSGRQFPNYSSELNVNALELEDSALYLCASSLPRYEQYFGPGTRLTVT.

This clone has only one observation. As DNA, the CDR3 is TGTGCCTGGAGTGGGGGAGGCACTGAAGCTTTCTTT. Its translation: CAWSGGGTEAFF. The rearrangement joins TRBV30 to TRBJ1-1; D call uncertain. The V gene lost 1 base and the J gene lost 4 bases, with 7 bases spanning the gap. The CDR3 runs to 12 residues. Germline CDR1 is GTSNPN and CDR2 is SVGIG (reference sequence).

The chain uses TRBV19 and TRBJ1-3, with unresolved D. This CDR3 spans 15 amino acids. Looked up from germline, CDR1 is LNHDA and CDR2 is SQIVND (reference sequence). Trimming removed 5 bases from V and 0 bases from J, with 11 bases in between. For the CDR3, the DNA is TGTGCCAGTAGTGAGGAAATTTACTCTGGAAACACCATATATTTT. Its protein product is CASSEEIYSGNTIYF. The full variable domain, completed using reference TRBV19 and TRBJ1-3, is DGGITQSPKYLFRKEGQNVTLSCEQNLNHDAMYWYRQDPGQGLRLIYYSQIVNDFQKGDIAEGYSVSREKKESFPLTVTSAQKNPTAFYLCASSEEIYSGNTIYFGEGSWLTVV.

The chain couples TRBV5-1 to TRBJ2-1; 7 nucleotides match TRBD2. The CDR3 extends over 15 amino acids. With V trimmed by 0 bases and J by 2 bases, 2 bases remained unmatched. The germline gives CDR1 SGHRS, CDR2 YFSETQ. CDR3: CASSLVAGAYNEQFF. The CDR3 DNA is TGCGCCAGCAGCTTGGTGGCGGGAGCCTACAATGAGCAGTTCTTC.

The chain recombines TRBV6-1 with TRBJ2-3, with 9 nucleotides matching TRBD2. CDR1 and CDR2 (germline): MNHNS, SASEGT. The CDR3 contains 16 residues. J was trimmed by 3 bases and V by 2 bases; bases with no gene match: 6. CDR3 nucleotide sequence: TGTGCCAGCAGTGAACAGGGCGGGAGGGCAACAGATACGCAGTATTTT. Residues: CASSEQGGRATDTQYF.

The chain joins TRBV28 to TRBJ1-4; D might be TRBD1 (6 bases). Germline loops: CDR1 MDHEN, CDR2 SYDVKM. The CDR3 sequence is 14 residues long. Trimming pared 6 bases from V and 7 bases from J, leaving 15 bases between. The CDR3 spells CASSPHQGFEKLFF. The CDR3 coding sequence is TGTGCCAGCAGCCCACACCAGGGGTTTGAAAAACTGTTTTTT.